The TCR beta chain described here comes from a study of shared clonotypes between healthy human individuals. Whole-study findings and limits: Naive subsets generally had larger estimated richness than memory subsets. Against clonotypes common to all four donors, non-shared ones had lower generation probabilities.

CD8 cells regarded as naive lacked CD45RO, were positively chosen for CCR7, and omitted terminally differentiated effector memory CD45RA+ cells. Only in-frame clones appear in the TCRdb table, and some are missing; sequencing was by immunoSEQ multiplex PCR. The data hold about 2 million clones, with 85% to 95% observed a single time. On this clone: The target antigen is unknown.

The CDR3 is made up of 13 amino acids. CDR1 and CDR2 from the germline V gene are GTSNPN and SVGIG (reference sequence). Trimming removed 3 bases at V and 5 bases at J, with 11 bases between. Material for sequencing was naive CD8+ T cells sorted from blood. The chain employs TRBV30 and TRBJ2-1, with a weak D call TRBD2 (6 bases). The sequence was collected from a man between 18 and 35 years old in good health. The CDR3 region has the DNA TGTGCCTGGAGCTCGACTAGGGACAATGAGCAGTTCTTC. Translated: CAWSSTRDNEQFF.